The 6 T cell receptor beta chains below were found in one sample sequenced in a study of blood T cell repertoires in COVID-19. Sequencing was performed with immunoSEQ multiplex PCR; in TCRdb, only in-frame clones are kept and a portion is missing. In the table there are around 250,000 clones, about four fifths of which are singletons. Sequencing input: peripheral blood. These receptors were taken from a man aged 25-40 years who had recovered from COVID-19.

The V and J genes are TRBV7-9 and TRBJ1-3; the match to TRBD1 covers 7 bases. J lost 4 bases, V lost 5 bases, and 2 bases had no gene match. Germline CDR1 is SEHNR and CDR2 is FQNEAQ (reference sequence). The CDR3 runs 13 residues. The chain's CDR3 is CASSTTGGNTIYF. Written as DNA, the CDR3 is TGTGCCAGCAGCACGACAGGGGGAAACACCATATATTTT.

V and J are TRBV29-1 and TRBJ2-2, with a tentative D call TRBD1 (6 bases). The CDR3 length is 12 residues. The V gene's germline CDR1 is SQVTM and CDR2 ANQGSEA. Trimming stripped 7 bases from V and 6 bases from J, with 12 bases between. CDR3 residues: CSAWTVAGELFF. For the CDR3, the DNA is TGCAGCGCCTGGACAGTCGCCGGGGAGCTGTTTTTT.

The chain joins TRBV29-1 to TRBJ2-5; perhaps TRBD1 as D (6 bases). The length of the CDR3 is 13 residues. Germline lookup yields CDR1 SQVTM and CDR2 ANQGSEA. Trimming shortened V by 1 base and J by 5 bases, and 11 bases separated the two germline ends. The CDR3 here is CSVEATGQETQYF. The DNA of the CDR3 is TGCAGCGTTGAAGCCACAGGGCAGGAGACCCAGTACTTC.

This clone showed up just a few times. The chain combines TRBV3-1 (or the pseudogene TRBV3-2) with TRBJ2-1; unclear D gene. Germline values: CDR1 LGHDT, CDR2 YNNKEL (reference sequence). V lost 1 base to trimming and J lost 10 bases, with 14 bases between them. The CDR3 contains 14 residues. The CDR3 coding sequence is TGTGCCAGCAGCCAAGTTTCTGCTGGCAACGAGCAGTTCTTC. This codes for CASSQVSAGNEQFF.

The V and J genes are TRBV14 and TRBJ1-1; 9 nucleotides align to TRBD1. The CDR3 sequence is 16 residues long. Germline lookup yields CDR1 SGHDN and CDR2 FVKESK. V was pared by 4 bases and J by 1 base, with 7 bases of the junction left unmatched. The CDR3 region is CASSPYRGQGNTEAFF. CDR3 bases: TGTGCCAGCAGCCCCTACAGGGGGCAAGGGAACACTGAAGCTTTCTTT.

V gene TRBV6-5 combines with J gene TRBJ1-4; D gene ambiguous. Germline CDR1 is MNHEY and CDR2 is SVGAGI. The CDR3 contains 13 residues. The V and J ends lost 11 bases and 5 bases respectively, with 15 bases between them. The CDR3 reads CAAVRQANEKLFF. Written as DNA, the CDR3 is TGTGCCGCCGTCCGGCAGGCAAATGAAAAACTGTTTTTT.